Sequencing of this TCR beta chain was carried out in a study of blood T cells in healthy people across ages. Per the germline V gene, CDR1 is SGHRS and CDR2 is YFSETQ. J was trimmed by 0 bases and V by 3 bases; bases with no gene match: 9. The CDR3 contains 17 residues. For the second PCR, which ran for about 6 to 11 cycles, a sample-barcoded 5' primer and a J-beta primer mix were used. Every cDNA molecule carried a tag from a template-switch adaptor bearing 12 random nucleotides. Via MiXCR, TCRdb re-called the 5' RACE reads, giving one row per CDR3 protein. The top ten hold about 23% of the sample, which has over 1,500,000 distinct CDR3 sequences, 39% seen once. This clonotype was seen only a few times.

Sequenced material: blood. This rearrangement joins TRBV5-1 to TRBJ1-1, with TRBD1 identical over 9 bases. This clonotype was sampled from a human donor in good health. CDR3 DNA sequence: TGCGCCAGCAGCTCCCCCGGGGACAGGGTAATGAACACTGAAGCTTTCTTT. This gives the protein CASSSPGDRVMNTEAFF. The whole variable domain, remainder taken from reference TRBV5-1 and TRBJ1-1, is KAGVTQTPRYLIKTRGQQVTLSCSPISGHRSVSWYQQTPGQGLQFLFEYFSETQRNKGNFPGRFSGRQFSNSRSEMNVSTLELGDSALYLCASSSPGDRVMNTEAFFGQGTRLTVV.